This passage covers 19 T cell receptor beta chains from one sample sequenced in a study of radiotherapy plus CTLA-4 blockade in lung cancer. Libraries were prepared by immunoSEQ multiplex PCR; TCRdb keeps only in-frame clonotypes and omits some of them. The profile shows about 62,000 clones, approximately 79% of them singletons. The sequencing used peripheral blood, collected from a patient treated with radiotherapy plus ipilimumab. The receptor set was obtained from a human donor with non-small cell lung cancer who had a complete response to radiotherapy plus ipilimumab.

The V and J genes are TRBV27 and TRBJ1-2, with D possibly being TRBD1 (5 bases). With 4 bases removed from V and 6 bases from J, the gap between germline ends came to 15 bases. CDR1 is MNHEY and CDR2 is SMNVEV in the germline V gene (reference sequence). The CDR3 is 14 residues long. The CDR3 nucleotides read TGTGCCAGCAGTTCAGGGCCCAAAAATAATGGCTACACCTTC. Translated: CASSSGPKNNGYTF.

The V gene is TRBV7-9, the J gene TRBJ2-3, with 9 bases matching TRBD2. Germline trimming cut 2 bases from V and 2 bases from J; bases unmatched to any gene: 8. The CDR3 runs 17 residues. In germline, CDR1 is SEHNR, CDR2 FQNEAQ (reference sequence). The CDR3 DNA reads as TGTGCCAGCAGCTTATCCCTAGCGGGGAGAAACACAGATACGCAGTATTTT. It encodes CASSLSLAGRNTDTQYF.

The chain joins TRBV4-1 to TRBJ2-1, with TRBD1 identical over 9 bases. Germline CDR1 MGHRA, CDR2 YSYEKL. This CDR3 has 15 amino acids. J gave up 2 bases and V 8 bases, and 7 bases lay outside the gene matches. The CDR3 bases are TGCGCCAGCCGTCCCGACAGGGGGACCTACAATGAGCAGTTCTTC. Amino acids: CASRPDRGTYNEQFF.

The V gene is TRBV5-5, the J gene TRBJ1-5; 7 bases match TRBD1. The CDR3 is made up of 15 amino acids. After removal of 4 bases from V and 0 bases from J, the junction contained 4 bases not matched to a gene. The germline V gene encodes CDR1 SGHKS and CDR2 YYEKEE (reference sequence). For the CDR3, the DNA is TGTGCCAGCAGCCAGACAGGGTTTAGCAATCAGCCCCAGCATTTT. Protein product: CASSQTGFSNQPQHF.

The V gene is TRBV2, the J gene TRBJ1-2, with D unresolved. Germline CDR1 and CDR2: SNHLY and FYNNEI. V was cut by 5 bases and J by 5 bases, with 18 bases left in between. This CDR3 spans 15 amino acids. CDR3 DNA: TGTGCCAGCAGTCTAGACCCATTGTCGGGGTATGGCTACACCTTC. Protein: CASSLDPLSGYGYTF. The variable domain in full, completed from reference TRBV2 and TRBJ1-2, reads EPEVTQTPSHQVTQMGQEVILRCVPISNHLYFYWYRQILGQKVEFLVSFYNNEISEKSEIFDDQFSVERPDGSNFTLKIRSTKLEDSAMYFCASSLDPLSGYGYTFGSGTRLTVV.

The CDR3 here is CASSVRQGNLYGYTF. DNA of the CDR3: TGTGCCAGCAGCGTCCGACAGGGGAACCTCTATGGCTACACCTTC. The J gene is TRBJ1-2, the V gene TRBV9; 8 bases agree with TRBD1. The length of the CDR3 is 15 residues. J lost 4 bases, V lost 2 bases, and 7 bases had no gene match. Germline loops: CDR1 SGDLS, CDR2 YYNGEE.

The chain links TRBV9 to TRBJ1-3; weak D call: TRBD1 (5 bases). Trimming removed 3 bases from V and 1 base from J, with 11 bases in between. Germline CDR1 reads SGDLS; CDR2 reads YYNGEE. This CDR3 is built from 15 residues. The CDR3 loop is CASSAETVSGNTIYF. CDR3 nucleotide sequence: TGTGCCAGCAGCGCAGAGACAGTGTCTGGAAACACCATATATTTT.

The chain is built from TRBV27 and TRBJ1-1; tentative D call: TRBD1 (5 bases). The CDR3 length is 15 residues. V lost 5 bases and J 0 bases, leaving 13 bases between the germline ends. From germline, CDR1 is MNHEY and CDR2 SMNVEV (reference sequence). The CDR3 loop is CASSPRTFMNTEAFF. The CDR3 DNA sequence: TGTGCCAGCAGTCCCCGGACATTTATGAACACTGAAGCTTTCTTT.

The chain uses TRBV7-8 and TRBJ2-7, with 9 nucleotides matching TRBD1. Germline V CDR1 and CDR2: SGHVS, FQNEAQ. The ends lost 5 bases at V and 3 bases at J; junction bases unmatched: 8. There are 15 residues in the CDR3. In DNA, the CDR3 is TGTGCCAGCAGCCCATTACAGGGGGCGGTCTACGAGCAGTACTTC. Its protein is CASSPLQGAVYEQYF.

The chain employs TRBV11-2 and TRBJ1-6, with D maybe TRBD1 (6 bases). The CDR3 is made up of 13 amino acids. V dropped 0 bases and J dropped 17 bases, with 14 bases sitting between them. Germline assignment: CDR1 SGHAT and CDR2 FQNNGV. CDR3 sequence reads: CASSLDLGGDIHF. In nucleotides, the CDR3 is TGTGCCAGCAGCTTAGATCTAGGGGGAGATATCCACTTT.

This clone was counted between two and nine times. CDR3 amino acids: CASSLSVRQELLANTGELFF. The CDR3 bases are TGTGCCAGCTCACTGTCGGTCCGACAGGAATTACTGGCGAACACCGGGGAGCTGTTTTTT. This chain uses TRBV18 with TRBJ2-2, with D tentatively TRBD1 (6 bases). V was pared by 4 bases and J by 0 bases, with 24 bases between. Germline V gene data show CDR1 as KGHSH and CDR2 as LQKENI. This CDR3 comprises 20 residues.

The chain links TRBV5-1 to TRBJ1-3; a possible D gene is TRBD1 (5 bases). The V end was cut by 5 bases, the J end by 0 bases, with 9 bases between. The CDR3 sequence is 14 residues long. Germline CDR1 and CDR2: SGHRS and YFSETQ. DNA of the CDR3: TGCGCCAGCAGACAGGAAACCTCTGGAAACACCATATATTTT. This gives the protein CASRQETSGNTIYF.

This chain connects TRBV7-9 to TRBJ2-7; 15 nucleotides match TRBD2. Germline values: CDR1 SEHNR, CDR2 FQNEAQ (reference sequence). The CDR3 has 18 residues. The J segment lost 2 bases and the V segment lost 2 bases, leaving 7 bases of the junction unmatched. The CDR3 coding sequence is TGTGCCAGCAGCTTATCTGGGACTAGCGGGAGGTCTACCTACGAGCAGTACTTC. Amino acid sequence: CASSLSGTSGRSTYEQYF.

This clone was seen only once. The rearrangement uses TRBV14 and TRBJ2-3; 7 bases are a match to TRBD2. CDR3 size: 16 residues. V shed 3 bases and J 1 base; nucleotides not matched to a gene: 7. Germline CDR1 reads SGHDN; CDR2 reads FVKESK. CDR3 in DNA: TGTGCCAGCAGCCAGTTAGCGGGCGAACGCACAGATACGCAGTATTTT. Protein sequence: CASSQLAGERTDTQYF.

The chain couples TRBV28 to TRBJ2-2, with TRBD1 matching 8 bases. Per germline, CDR1 MDHEN and CDR2 SYDVKM. The V gene end was trimmed by 5 bases and the J gene end by 4 bases; junction bases not matched to a gene: 15. There are 18 residues in the CDR3. CDR3 bases: TGTGCCAGCAGTCCTCGACGACAGGGGTCTGGCGGCACCGGGGAGCTGTTTTTT. Its protein product is CASSPRRQGSGGTGELFF. The complete variable domain, with remaining parts taken from reference TRBV28 and TRBJ2-2, reads DVKVTQSSRYLVKRTGEKVFLECVQDMDHENMFWYRQDPGLGLRLIYFSYDVKMKEKGDIPEGYSVSREKKERFSLILESASTNQTSMYLCASSPRRQGSGGTGELFFGEGSRLTVL.

The genes are TRBV15 and TRBJ1-5; 9 bases map to TRBD1. From germline, CDR1 is LNHNV and CDR2 YYDKDF (reference sequence). There are 15 residues in the CDR3. Trimming took 1 base from V and 4 from J; bases not matched to a gene: 2. CDR3 sequence (DNA): TGTGCCACCAGCAGAGCCGGGACAGGGAATCAGCCCCAGCATTTT. This sequence encodes CATSRAGTGNQPQHF.

This clone showed up just a few times. As DNA, the CDR3 is TGTGCCAGCTCACCGGAGGTCACGAACACTGAAGCTTTCTTT. It specifies CASSPEVTNTEAFF. The genes are TRBV18 and TRBJ1-1; no definite D call. The CDR3 runs to 14 residues. The germline CDR1 and CDR2 sequences are KGHSH and LQKENI. V was shortened by 3 bases and J by 1 base, with 9 bases between the two germline ends.

The gene calls are TRBV18 and TRBJ1-2; D ambiguous. The CDR3 spans 15 residues. The V gene lost 3 bases and the J gene lost 7 bases, with 18 bases spanning the gap. Germline loops: CDR1 KGHSH, CDR2 LQKENI. The CDR3 nucleotides are TGTGCCAGCTCACCTTCAGACACAGTTTACGGTGGCTACACCTTC. Its protein is CASSPSDTVYGGYTF.

The chain is built from TRBV18 and TRBJ1-3, with D hard to call. CDR1 is KGHSH and CDR2 is LQKENI in the germline V gene. This CDR3 spans 14 amino acids. The V gene lost 0 bases and the J gene lost 4 bases, with 7 bases spanning the gap. The CDR3: CASSPPGSGNTIYF. The CDR3 bases are TGTGCCAGCTCACCACCGGGGAGCGGAAACACCATATATTTT.